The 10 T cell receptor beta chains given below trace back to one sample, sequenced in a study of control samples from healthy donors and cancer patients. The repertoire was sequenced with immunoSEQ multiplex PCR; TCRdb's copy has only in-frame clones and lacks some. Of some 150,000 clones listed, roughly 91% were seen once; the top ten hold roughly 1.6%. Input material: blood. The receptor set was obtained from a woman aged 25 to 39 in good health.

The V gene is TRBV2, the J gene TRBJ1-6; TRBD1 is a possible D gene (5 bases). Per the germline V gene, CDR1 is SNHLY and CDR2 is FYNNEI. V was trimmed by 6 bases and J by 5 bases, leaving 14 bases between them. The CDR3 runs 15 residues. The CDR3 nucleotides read TGTGCCAGCAGAGATGGAGACAGCCATAATTCACCCCTCCACTTT. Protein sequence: CASRDGDSHNSPLHF.

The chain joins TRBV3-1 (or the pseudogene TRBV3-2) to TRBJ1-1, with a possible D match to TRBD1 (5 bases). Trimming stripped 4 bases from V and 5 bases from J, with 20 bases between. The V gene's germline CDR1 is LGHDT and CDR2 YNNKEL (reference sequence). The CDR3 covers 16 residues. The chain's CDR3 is CASSPYQGIVGTEAFF. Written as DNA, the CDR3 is TGTGCCAGCAGCCCTTACCAGGGTATTGTGGGGACTGAAGCTTTCTTT.

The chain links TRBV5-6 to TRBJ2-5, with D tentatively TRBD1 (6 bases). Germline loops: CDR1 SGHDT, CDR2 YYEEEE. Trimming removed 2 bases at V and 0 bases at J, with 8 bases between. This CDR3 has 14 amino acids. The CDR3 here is CASSFTGYQETQYF. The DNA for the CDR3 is TGTGCCAGCAGCTTCACAGGGTACCAAGAGACCCAGTACTTC.

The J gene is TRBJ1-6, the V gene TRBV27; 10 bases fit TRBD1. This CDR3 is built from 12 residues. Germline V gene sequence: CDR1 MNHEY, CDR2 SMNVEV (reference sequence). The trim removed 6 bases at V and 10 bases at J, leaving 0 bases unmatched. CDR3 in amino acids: CASRDRGSPLHF. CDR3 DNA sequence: TGTGCCAGCAGGGACAGGGGGTCACCCCTCCACTTT.

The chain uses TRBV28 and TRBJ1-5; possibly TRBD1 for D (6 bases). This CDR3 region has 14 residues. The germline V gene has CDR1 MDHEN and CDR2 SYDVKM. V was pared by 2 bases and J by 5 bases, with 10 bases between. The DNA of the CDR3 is TGTGCCAGCAGTTTAGTACAGGGTGATCAGCCCCAGCATTTT. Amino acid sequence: CASSLVQGDQPQHF.

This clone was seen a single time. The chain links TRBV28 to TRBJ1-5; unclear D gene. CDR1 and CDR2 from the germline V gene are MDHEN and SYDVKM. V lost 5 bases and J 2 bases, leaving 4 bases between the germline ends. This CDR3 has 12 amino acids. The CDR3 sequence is CASSVRNQPQHF. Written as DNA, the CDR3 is TGTGCCAGCAGTGTTCGCAATCAGCCCCAGCATTTT.

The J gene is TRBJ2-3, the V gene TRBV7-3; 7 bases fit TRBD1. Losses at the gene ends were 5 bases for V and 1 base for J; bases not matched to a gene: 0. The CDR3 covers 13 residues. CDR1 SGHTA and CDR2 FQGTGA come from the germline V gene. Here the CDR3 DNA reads TGTGCCAGCAGCGGACAGGGCACAGATACGCAGTATTTT. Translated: CASSGQGTDTQYF.

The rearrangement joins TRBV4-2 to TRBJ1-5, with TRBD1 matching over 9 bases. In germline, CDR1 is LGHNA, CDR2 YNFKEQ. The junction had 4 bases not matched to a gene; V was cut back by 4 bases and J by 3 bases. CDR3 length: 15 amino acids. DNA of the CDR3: TGTGCCAGCAGCCGACAGGGGGGGGACAATCAGCCCCAGCATTTT. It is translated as CASSRQGGDNQPQHF.

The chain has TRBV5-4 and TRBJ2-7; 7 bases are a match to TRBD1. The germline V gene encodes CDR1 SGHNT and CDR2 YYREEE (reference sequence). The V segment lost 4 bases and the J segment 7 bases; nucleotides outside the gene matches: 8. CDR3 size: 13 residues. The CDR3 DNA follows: TGTGCCAGCAGCCCCCGACAGGGATGGGAGCAGTACTTC. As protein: CASSPRQGWEQYF.

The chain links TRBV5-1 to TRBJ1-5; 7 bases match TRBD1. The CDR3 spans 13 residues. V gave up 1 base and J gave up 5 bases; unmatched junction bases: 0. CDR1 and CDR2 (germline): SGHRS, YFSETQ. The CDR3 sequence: CASSLTGDQPQHF. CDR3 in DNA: TGCGCCAGCAGCTTGACAGGGGATCAGCCCCAGCATTTT.